This TCR beta chain was sequenced in a study of radiation and T cells in renal cell carcinoma. Broader study findings: Top tumor clonotypes rose in blood 2 weeks post-radiation, then contracted.

Germline V gives CDR1 SGHDT, CDR2 YYEEEE. The CDR3 sequence is 14 residues long. The J segment lost 7 bases and the V segment lost 0 bases, leaving 2 bases of the junction unmatched. Generated by immunoSEQ multiplex PCR, the TCRdb table keeps only in-frame clones and is missing some. The table has roughly 150,000 clones, approximately 90% seen once; the top ten hold 10% to 15%. About this clone: Antigen specificity is unknown.

Time point denoted: blood 2 weeks post-SBRT. Treatment indicated: 15 Gy SBRT to primary tumor, nephrectomy 4 weeks later. The receptor was isolated from a woman aged 50 to 60 with renal cell carcinoma. The sample consisted of blood, taken from a patient whose treatment included radiotherapy and nephrectomy. The chain combines TRBV5-6 with TRBJ1-2; TRBD1 matches at 11 bases. DNA for the CDR3: TGTGCCAGCAGCTTGGCCGGGACAGGGGGTGGCTACACCTTC. Translated: CASSLAGTGGGYTF.